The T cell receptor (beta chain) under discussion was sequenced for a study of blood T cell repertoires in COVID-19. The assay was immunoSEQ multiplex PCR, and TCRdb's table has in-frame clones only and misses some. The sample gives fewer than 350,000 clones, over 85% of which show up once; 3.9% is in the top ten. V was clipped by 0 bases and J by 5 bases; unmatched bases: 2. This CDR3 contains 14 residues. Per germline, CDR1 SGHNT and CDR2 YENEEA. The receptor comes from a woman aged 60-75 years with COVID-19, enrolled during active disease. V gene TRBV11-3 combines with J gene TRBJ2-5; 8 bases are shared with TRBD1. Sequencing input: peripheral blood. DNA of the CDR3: TGTGCCAGCAGCTTAGATGGACAGGGCGAGACCCAGTACTTC. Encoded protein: CASSLDGQGETQYF.